This paragraph covers one T cell receptor (delta chain) sequence. The clone's antigen remains unknown. No base quality information exists; no much larger clone differs at one position. Within the sample, other DNA sequences also encode this same CDR3. Thymic samples were depleted of alphabeta T cells, then CD3+ TCRVdelta1+ TCRVdelta2- thymocytes were FACS-sorted. Sorted Vdelta1+ thymocyte purity ranged from roughly 96% to 99.6%. Thymic specimens were obtained from about eight paediatric patients, aged from about 5 days to 16 months, who were undergoing corrective cardiac surgery. The thymic tissue was dispersed, and mononuclear cells were isolated using a Histopaque-1077 density gradient. The staining antibodies were anti-TCRVdelta1 clone TS8.2, anti-TCRVdelta2 clone B6, anti-CD3 clone HIT3a and anti-TCRalphabeta clone IP26. This sample is part of a study of Vδ1+ human thymocytes (dated by TCRdb to the late 2010s). Regarding the study in general: The study characterised mRNA-level TRG and TRD CDR3 repertoires of highly purified Vdelta1+ thymocytes from young children as a data resource. Validation of the multiplex-based CDR3 amplicon strategy against 5'RACE-based CDR3 amplicon generation methods had been performed previously. Summary of the overall study and its limitations: The thymic TRG and TRD repertoires appeared highly polyclonal, with Gaussian CDR3 length distributions, in contrast to the oligoclonal repertoires of peripheral blood. Because unexpected Vdelta2 sequences could lead to misinterpretation of bulk repertoire data, the authors recommended using highly purified populations and single-cell validation. Donors did not cluster by age or sex, so the analyses were not stratified by age or sex. Even though sort purity was high, about 20% of thymic TRD sequences were Vdelta2 (and few were Vdelta3), which was not the case for the peripheral blood Vdelta1+ controls. Donors shared many TRG clonotypes (up to about 7x10^3), but TRD repertoires were essentially private, with at most 120 shared.

RNA was isolated using the RNeasy mini kit, and reverse transcription was performed with Superscript III. To generate the CDR3 amplicons, a multiplex PCR was run using pooled V-gene forward primers together with a constant-region reverse primer that carried Illumina adaptor overhangs. Amplicons were gel-purified, then indexed with Nextera index primers over eight extra PCR cycles and purified with AMPure XP beads. The libraries were sequenced on an Illumina MiSeq using paired-end 250 bp reads, dual indexing and an approximately 19% PhiX spike-in. On the authors' methods: FastQC was used to check read quality, and ea-utils fastq-join was used to merge TRG read pairs. IMGT/HighV-QUEST was used to annotate the sequences, only productive sequences with an unambiguous V-gene assignment were kept, and clonotypes were defined as sequences sharing an identical CDR3 sequence. For downstream analysis, VDJtools 1.1.1, tcR 2.2.3, Treemap and vegan Shannon diversity in R 3.4.4 were used. For TCRdb, the public reads were processed anew by CATT, and duplicate DNA sequences were folded into one row. TCRdb's processing, not the study's, gives the V and J calls here. The sample table shows over 65,000 delta-chain clones, and 30% to 40% are seen once. The ten largest account for 0.2% to 0.3% of the sample.

There are 17 amino acids in the CDR3, from cysteine to phenylalanine inclusive. CDR3 DNA is the only sequence kept; it has 51 bases, read in frame from the first base. V loses 5 bases, J loses 6 bases, and the germline ends lie 22 bases apart. From the germline V gene, CDR1 is TSWWSYY and CDR2 is QGS. The chain was built from TRDV1 and TRDJ2; a weak D assignment points to TRDD3 (5 bases agree). This receptor was obtained from a boy in the first two years of life who had congenital heart surgery. What was sequenced was Vdelta1+ gamma-delta thymocytes from the thymus. The sample's cell subset or site label is to be understood as: FACS-sorted CD3+ TCRalphabeta- TCRVdelta1+ TCRVdelta2- thymocytes. The base sequence is TGTGCTCTTGGGACCCTCGCGGATTCTTCGGGGGCAGCACAACTCTTCTTT. This codes for CALGTLADSSGAAQLFF.